This T cell receptor beta chain was identified during a study of blood T cells in healthy people across ages (dated by TCRdb to the mid-2010s). Some background on the complete study: Template switching captured roughly one uniquely barcoded TCR beta cDNA molecule per two T cells in model experiments. Age-related changes in TCR beta repertoire diversity were measured in the study by deep sequencing normalized with unique cDNA molecular identifiers. The donors were divided into four age groups: young (average around 16 years), middle-aged (approximately 41), aged (about 61) and long-lived (about 84). To avoid experimental bias, donors of different ages were spread randomly across the sequencing lanes. For two donors (one aged 18 to 29 and one aged 80 or older), the study analyzed two additional independent replicas of 1 million unique cDNA reads from the same blood draw. Here is what the overall study found, with its caveats: Since profiling was done on bulk unsorted PBMCs, naive and antigen-experienced compartments could not be conclusively compared. Total diversity estimates from one million sequenced T cells were considered lower bounds and underestimates. As age increased, observed TCR beta diversity per million T cells dropped in a roughly linear way, and a significant reduction was already evident by age 40. Compared with the aged group, more naive CD4+ T cells, fewer expanded clones and increased TCR diversity were shown by the long-lived group, suggesting age selection. There was a strong correlation between observed TCR beta diversity and the percentage of naive T cells measured by flow cytometry. Because donor CMV infection status was unknown, age-related changes in expanded clonotypes were potentially confounded.

The CDR3 has 15 amino acids, counting the end cysteine and phenylalanine. Of the read, only the CDR3 DNA is kept; its 45 bases are in frame from base 1. To prepare the library, 5' RACE was applied. Sequencing used an Illumina HiSeq 2500. The second PCR ran for about 7 to 11 cycles and used a J-beta primer mix along with a sample-barcoded 5' primer. A template-switch 5' adaptor carrying 12 random nucleotides introduced a unique molecular identifier onto each TCR beta cDNA molecule. Each sample yielded at least 2.5 million CDR3-containing paired-end reads. The Mint cDNA synthesis kit, primed by a TRBC-specific oligonucleotide, was used to synthesize first-strand cDNA from all RNA. After uracil-DNA glycosylase treatment, a first 18-cycle PCR used universal primers M1SS and BC2_uni_R on all cDNA. Per the authors' processing: For normalization, 1 million high-quality reads, each with a distinct molecular identifier, were randomly selected from each sample. Reads sharing molecular identifiers were discarded rather than binned into consensus sequences. MiTCR, run with a Q25 quality threshold and the strictest error-elimination algorithm, handled CDR3 identification, clonotype clustering and error correction. A nonparametric unseen species model using Euler transformation provided a lower-bound estimate of total TCR beta diversity. Starting from the raw public reads, TCRdb applied fastp trimming at Q25, assembled clones with MiXCR and retained in-frame beta chains. Rows merge per CDR3 protein into single entries with the most common DNA and genes. These V and J calls derive from TCRdb rather than the authors' analysis. A total of almost 1 million distinct CDR3 sequences appear in this sample, roughly 47% of them only once. The top ten clonotypes cover around a fifth of the sample.

Donors were 30 to 45 systemically healthy Caucasian individuals from Russia aged 6 to 90 years. Each donor gave about 9.8 milliliters of peripheral blood, drawn into EDTA-treated Vacutainer tubes. Ficoll-Paque density-gradient centrifugation was used to isolate PBMCs, with at least 6 million obtained per sample. Trizol reagent was used to extract total RNA from the PBMCs, yielding at least 6 micrograms per sample. For every donor, flow cytometry on a PBMC aliquot measured the percentage of naive CD45RAhigh/CD27high T cells. The count of this clonotype is one. What antigen it recognizes has not been identified. Base qualities were left out, and no much larger clone turns up one base away.

Material for sequencing was blood. This clonotype was sampled from a woman aged 60-75 years in good health. The chain couples TRBV21-1 to TRBJ2-5; TRBD2, the D gene given by the table, was not confirmed from the DNA. The tail of the sequence fits TRBJ2-7 better, so the J call may be wrong. TRBV21-1 represents a pseudogene. The CDR3 has the sequence CASSKGTPGDYEQYF. The DNA is as follows: TGTGCCAGCAGCAAAGGGACCCCCGGCGACTACGAGCAGTACTTC.